Presented here are 30 T cell receptor beta chains from one specimen sequenced in a study of post-analysis software for immune sequencing data. Study-wide results and limits: In patients, four to six TRBV segments were more frequent than in controls, with TRBV5-6, TRBV5-1 and TRBV20-1 among them.

Unique molecular identifiers tagged the TCR beta cDNA libraries. MiXCR, run by TCRdb on the PCR reads, gives a single entry per CDR3 protein. Of 450,000 to 700,000 distinct CDR3 sequences in the sample, roughly 46% were seen once. The antigens these receptors bind are not known. Sequencing used blood. These receptors all come from a girl aged 5 to 17 with multiple sclerosis.

The chain has TRBV9 and TRBJ1-2; D unresolved. V shed 0 bases and J shed 3 bases, with 9 bases lying between them. The CDR3 runs to 14 residues. Germline loops: CDR1 SGDLS, CDR2 YYNGEE. The CDR3 region is CASSVEGRDYGYTF. CDR3 coding DNA: TGTGCCAGCAGCGTAGAAGGACGAGACTATGGCTACACCTTC. Full variable domain (missing parts from reference TRBV9 and TRBJ1-2): DSGVTQTPKHLITATGQRVTLRCSPRSGDLSVYWYQQSLDQGLQFLIQYYNGEERAKGNILERFSAQQFPDLHSELNLSSLELGDSALYFCASSVEGRDYGYTFGSGTRLTVV.

This clonotype occurred a few times. This chain uses TRBV7-2 with TRBJ2-5; D uncertain. The germline V and J ends were trimmed by 6 bases and 1 base, with 12 bases remaining between them. This CDR3 comprises 14 residues. Germline values: CDR1 SGHTA, CDR2 FQGNSA. CDR3 DNA sequence: TGTGCCAGCAGTCAAAGACGGATCCAAGAGACCCAGTACTTC. Translation: CASSQRRIQETQYF.

This clonotype was seen more than once but under ten times. This chain joins TRBV28 and TRBJ2-7; the D is unclear. Germline CDR1 reads MDHEN; CDR2 reads SYDVKM. The V end lost 3 bases, the J end lost 5 bases, and 11 bases lay between the germline ends. The CDR3 extends over 13 amino acids. This CDR3 is CASSFVQIDEQYF. Written as DNA, the CDR3 is TGTGCCAGCAGTTTCGTACAGATAGACGAGCAGTACTTC.

This clonotype has a handful of counts. The gene calls are TRBV7-6 and TRBJ2-5, with 7 bases lining up with TRBD1. Germline V gene sequence: CDR1 SGHVS, CDR2 FNYEAQ. The CDR3 sequence is 13 residues long. The V and J ends lost 5 bases and 5 bases, in that order; junction bases with no gene match: 5. CDR3 in amino acids: CASSRGGDETQYF. The CDR3 coding sequence is TGTGCCAGCAGCCGAGGGGGCGATGAGACCCAGTACTTC.

V usage is TRBV3-1 and J usage is TRBJ1-6; D unclear. In germline, CDR1 is LGHDT, CDR2 YNNKEL (reference sequence). CDR3 length: 16 residues. Trimming removed 5 bases at V and 11 bases at J, with 22 bases between. The CDR3, as DNA: TGTGCCAGCAGCGGTTCTGTGCGGGAGTTCGATGCACCCCTCCACTTT. This sequence encodes CASSGSVREFDAPLHF.

The gene calls are TRBV5-8 and TRBJ1-1; D might be TRBD1 (6 bases). Per germline, CDR1 SGHTS and CDR2 YDEGEE. This CDR3 contains 17 residues. The ends were cut back, 3 bases at V and 1 base at J, with 19 bases in the middle. CDR3 residues: CASSSRPGRGGNTEAFF. CDR3 DNA: TGTGCCAGCAGCTCGCGCCCGGGGAGGGGGGGGAACACTGAAGCTTTCTTT.

This chain links TRBV14 with TRBJ2-3, with 8 bases fitting TRBD1. CDR1 is SGHDN, CDR2 FVKESK, per germline. V gave up 0 bases and J gave up 1 base; unmatched junction bases: 3. The CDR3 is 16 residues long. The CDR3 loop reads CASSQDRGRRTDTQYF. CDR3 bases: TGTGCCAGCAGCCAAGACAGGGGGCGTCGCACAGATACGCAGTATTTT.

The V and J genes are TRBV5-1 and TRBJ2-7, with 8 bases aligning to TRBD2. This CDR3 is 15 amino acids long. The germline CDR1 and CDR2 sequences are SGHRS and YFSETQ. Trimming at V came to 0 bases and at J to 2 bases, leaving 4 bases not matched to a gene. CDR3 coding DNA: TGCGCCAGCAGCTTGGGTGGTAGCGGGACCTACGAGCAGTACTTC. Residues: CASSLGGSGTYEQYF.

V is TRBV2 and J is TRBJ2-5; no firm D call. Germline V CDR1 and CDR2: SNHLY, FYNNEI. V was shortened by 6 bases and J by 1 base, with 6 bases between the two germline ends. This CDR3 spans 12 amino acids. CDR3 region: CASSGVQETQYF. The CDR3 DNA sequence: TGTGCCAGCAGCGGCGTCCAAGAGACCCAGTACTTC.

This rearrangement joins TRBV29-1 to TRBJ1-1, with TRBD1 as a possible D gene (5 bases). The CDR3 is 15 amino acids. Trimming took 7 bases from V and 6 from J, leaving 24 bases between them. Germline CDR1 is SQVTM and CDR2 is ANQGSEA. The CDR3 DNA is TGCAGCGCTGGATACGGGGCGGCTGGGGGGGCTGAAGCTTTCTTT. Its protein is CSAGYGAAGGAEAFF.

V and J are TRBV9 and TRBJ1-1; 7 nucleotides line up with TRBD1. CDR1 is SGDLS, CDR2 YYNGEE, per germline. Trimming cost V 3 bases and J 11 bases; bases outside gene matches: 10. The CDR3 covers 13 residues. Here the CDR3 DNA reads TGTGCCAGCAGCGAGGGGAACAGGGGCTGGGCTTTCTTT. Encoded protein: CASSEGNRGWAFF.

The V gene is TRBV11-3, the J gene TRBJ2-7; D may correspond to TRBD1 or TRBD2 (5 bases each). The CDR3 extends over 15 amino acids. The V and J ends lost 5 bases and 0 bases respectively, with 14 bases between them. CDR1 and CDR2 from the germline V gene are SGHNT and YENEEA. The CDR3 sequence: CASSASGTFSYEQYF. The CDR3 coding sequence is TGTGCCAGCAGCGCCTCCGGGACGTTCTCCTACGAGCAGTACTTC.

This clonotype was seen only a few times. The chain joins TRBV2 to TRBJ1-6; no reliable D call. V lost 2 bases and J 0 bases, leaving 11 bases between the germline ends. CDR1 is SNHLY and CDR2 is FYNNEI in the germline V gene. The CDR3 consists of 17 residues. The DNA for the CDR3 is TGTGCCAGCAGTGAACCCCCGGGAAGCTCCTATAATTCACCCCTCCACTTT. It yields the protein CASSEPPGSSYNSPLHF.

The chain joins TRBV29-1 to TRBJ2-1; a weak D match, TRBD2 (5 bases). The V gene's germline CDR1 is SQVTM and CDR2 ANQGSEA. V shed 6 bases and J shed 7 bases, with 16 bases lying between them. The CDR3 spans 13 residues. This CDR3 reads CSVGRDPNNEQFF. The CDR3 nucleotides are TGCAGCGTCGGCCGGGATCCTAATAATGAGCAGTTCTTC.

The chain is built from TRBV6-2 or TRBV6-3 and TRBJ2-1; 9 bases agree with TRBD1. J lost 6 bases, V lost 2 bases, and 5 bases had no gene match. This CDR3 spans 15 amino acids. The germline V gene has CDR1 MNHEY and CDR2 SVGEGT. The DNA of the CDR3 is TGTGCCAGCAGTTACGAGGACAGGGGCATCAATGAGCAGTTCTTC. This encodes CASSYEDRGINEQFF.

This chain connects TRBV2 to TRBJ2-3; TRBD2 agrees at 7 bases. CDR1 is SNHLY and CDR2 is FYNNEI in the germline V gene. Trimming at V came to 6 bases and at J to 2 bases, leaving 14 bases not matched to a gene. This CDR3 has 17 residues. The DNA of the CDR3 is TGTGCCAGCAGCTCCCTCGGGGAAGGGGACTACACAGATACGCAGTATTTT. Protein product: CASSSLGEGDYTDTQYF.

This clonotype was counted only a few times. The chain has TRBV24-1 and TRBJ2-5; 9 nucleotides line up with TRBD1. The CDR3 covers 17 residues. The V gene end was trimmed by 4 bases and the J gene end by 4 bases; junction bases not matched to a gene: 12. The germline V gene has CDR1 KGHDR and CDR2 SFDVKD. The CDR3 DNA follows: TGTGCCACCAGTGAAATATTGGGACAGGGAGTGGGAGAGACCCAGTACTTC. This encodes CATSEILGQGVGETQYF.

This clonotype was counted between two and nine times. The V and J genes are TRBV10-2 and TRBJ2-7, with TRBD2 identical over 10 bases. This CDR3 region has 17 residues. Germline assignment: CDR1 WSHSY and CDR2 SAAADI. Trimming took 6 bases from V and 0 from J; bases not matched to a gene: 11. CDR3 loop: CASRPGLALTSSYEQYF. The CDR3 region has the DNA TGCGCCAGCAGACCGGGACTAGCGCTCACGAGCTCCTACGAGCAGTACTTC.

This chain connects TRBV29-1 to TRBJ2-1; no reliable D call. This CDR3 contains 10 residues. Germline assignment: CDR1 SQVTM and CDR2 ANQGSEA. V was shortened by 4 bases and J by 9 bases, with 7 bases between the two germline ends. CDR3 bases: TGCAGCGTTGCAAACCCTGAGCAGTTCTTC. It is translated as CSVANPEQFF.

The chain couples TRBV12-3 or TRBV12-4 to TRBJ2-3; either TRBD1 or TRBD2 may fit D (5 bases each). The V end was cut by 5 bases, the J end by 10 bases, with 10 bases between. This CDR3 region has 11 residues. In DNA, the CDR3 is TGTGCCAGCAGTCCGGGACCGTCGCAGTATTTT. This codes for CASSPGPSQYF.

This chain uses TRBV7-9 with TRBJ1-2; D is ambiguous. Germline V gene lookup returns CDR1 SEHNR and CDR2 FQNEAQ (reference sequence). The CDR3 totals 14 residues. The V and J ends lost 1 base and 7 bases respectively, with 13 bases between them. The CDR3 loop is CASSLVEGGGGYTF. The CDR3 bases are TGTGCCAGCAGCTTAGTGGAGGGAGGCGGTGGCTACACCTTC.

This clonotype was seen a handful of times. The chain uses TRBV4-2 and TRBJ2-1; maybe TRBD2 (6 bases). The V end lost 0 bases, the J end lost 4 bases, and 10 bases lay between the germline ends. This CDR3 region has 15 residues. Germline V gene sequence: CDR1 LGHNA, CDR2 YNFKEQ. The CDR3, as DNA: TGTGCCAGCAGCCAAGACACGGGGGAGTACAATGAGCAGTTCTTC. It is translated as CASSQDTGEYNEQFF.

This clonotype was seen once. V gene TRBV10-3 combines with J gene TRBJ1-2; no definite D call. In germline, CDR1 is ENHRY, CDR2 SYGVKD. Trimming removed 3 bases at V and 8 bases at J, with 16 bases between. The CDR3 is 14 amino acids. The CDR3 nucleotides are TGTGCCATCAGTGACCCCCTGGCCCATGCGGGCTACACCTTC. Translation: CAISDPLAHAGYTF.

There are many counts of this clonotype. The chain carries TRBV12-3 or TRBV12-4 and TRBJ2-7; no reliable D call. Between the trimmed V and J ends, which lost 6 bases and 0 bases, there was a span of 6 bases. This CDR3 has 12 amino acids. CDR3 in amino acids: CASSPPSYEQYF. Here the CDR3 DNA reads TGTGCCAGCAGCCCTCCCTCCTACGAGCAGTACTTC.

This clonotype was detected only a few times. The J gene is TRBJ1-4, the V gene TRBV7-9, with 7 bases lining up with TRBD1. Unmatched junction bases numbered 6, after V lost 5 bases and J lost 0 bases. This CDR3 comprises 16 residues. Germline CDR1 SEHNR, CDR2 FQNEAQ (reference sequence). CDR3 nucleotide sequence: TGTGCCAGCAGCCCAAGGGGGCGAACAACTAATGAAAAACTGTTTTTT. This encodes CASSPRGRTTNEKLFF.

The J gene is TRBJ2-1, the V gene TRBV5-1, with 10 positions matching TRBD2. Germline V lookup: CDR1 SGHRS, CDR2 YFSETQ. The V gene end was trimmed by 0 bases and the J gene end by 1 base; junction bases not matched to a gene: 4. CDR3 size: 17 residues. This CDR3 reads CASSLGDSGRSYNEQFF. CDR3 coding DNA: TGCGCCAGCAGCTTGGGGGATAGCGGGAGGTCCTACAATGAGCAGTTCTTC. Full variable domain (outside the CDR3, taken from reference TRBV5-1 and TRBJ2-1): KAGVTQTPRYLIKTRGQQVTLSCSPISGHRSVSWYQQTPGQGLQFLFEYFSETQRNKGNFPGRFSGRQFSNSRSEMNVSTLELGDSALYLCASSLGDSGRSYNEQFFGPGTRLTVL.

Turning to this clonotype: At one of its ends the junction is not consistent with the germline gene, which may arise from a read error. The chain combines TRBV7-9 with TRBJ1-2; D call uncertain. CDR3 length: 12 amino acids. Looked up from germline, CDR1 is SEHNR and CDR2 is FQNEAQ (reference sequence). Here the CDR3 reads CASSLEPYGYTF. CDR3 nucleotide sequence: TGTGCCAGCAGCTTAGAGCCCTATGGTTACACCTTC. Variable domain in full (rest from reference TRBV7-9 and TRBJ1-2): DTGVSQNPRHKITKRGQNVTFRCDPISEHNRLYWYRQTLGQGPEFLTYFQNEAQLEKSRLLSDRFSAERPKGSFSTLEIQRTEQGDSAMYLCASSLEPYGYTFGSGTRLTVV.

This clonotype has more than one count but fewer than ten. The CDR3, as DNA: TGTGCCAGCAGCCGCACCGGGTGGGGAGAGACCCAGTACTTC. It encodes CASSRTGWGETQYF. The chain uses TRBV7-9 and TRBJ2-5; D call uncertain. The CDR3 totals 14 residues. Germline V gene lookup returns CDR1 SEHNR and CDR2 FQNEAQ (reference sequence). V was shortened by 5 bases and J by 4 bases, with 14 bases between the two germline ends.

This clonotype was seen more than once but under ten times. The rearrangement joins TRBV4-1 to TRBJ2-1; 7 nucleotides match TRBD1. The CDR3 runs to 15 residues. CDR1 and CDR2 (germline): MGHRA, YSYEKL. Trimming removed 4 bases from V and 8 bases from J; junction bases left unmatched: 11. CDR3 protein: CASSPERGLWDEQFF. CDR3 coding DNA: TGCGCCAGCAGCCCGGAAAGGGGGCTCTGGGATGAGCAGTTCTTC.

This clonotype has a handful of counts. This chain joins TRBV20-1 and TRBJ2-4; TRBD2 aligns across 8 bases. The J call may be incorrect, as the DNA end agrees better with TRBJ2-5. This CDR3 is 14 amino acids long. Germline V gene sequence: CDR1 DFQATT, CDR2 SNEGSKA (reference sequence). DNA for the CDR3: TGCAGTGCTAGAGATGGGCTAGCGGGCGAGACCCAGTACTTC. Translated: CSARDGLAGETQYF.